The 27 T cell receptor beta chains in this list originate from one sample, sequenced in a study of T cell repertoires in cytomegalovirus infection. TCRdb re-called the reads with MiXCR, one entry per CDR3 protein. The sample shows around 340,000 distinct CDR3 sequences, 29% of them seen only once. Their antigens remain unidentified. The sample here was cultured PBMCs, taken from culture after CMV antigen stimulation. The origin of the receptors is a human donor in good health (CMV status not recorded). Some clones in this sample may be carry-over from other donors' samples.

As concerns this clonotype: With a much larger clone just one base away, this may be a read error. The V and J genes are TRBV7-2 and TRBJ1-5; D remains ambiguous. The V end lost 1 base, the J end lost 3 bases, and 4 bases lay between the germline ends. Germline V gives CDR1 SGHTA, CDR2 FQGNSA. This CDR3 spans 13 amino acids. The CDR3 DNA reads TGTGCCAGCAGCTTAGGGCACAATCAGCCCCAGCATTTT. Translation: CASSLGHNQPQHF.

This chain connects TRBV27 to TRBJ2-2; 11 nucleotides line up with TRBD1. This CDR3 is built from 18 residues. Germline CDR1 MNHEY, CDR2 SMNVEV (reference sequence). The ends lost 3 bases at V and 0 bases at J; junction bases unmatched: 6. CDR3 protein: CASSFSDRGLANTGELFF. The CDR3 DNA sequence: TGTGCCAGCAGTTTCTCGGACAGGGGGCTGGCGAACACCGGGGAGCTGTTTTTT.

V usage is TRBV18 and J usage is TRBJ2-2; perhaps TRBD2 as D (6 bases). The CDR3 covers 14 residues. The ends were cut back, 2 bases at V and 5 bases at J, with 9 bases in the middle. CDR1 is KGHSH and CDR2 is LQKENI in the germline V gene. CDR3 coding DNA: TGTGCCAGCTCACCAGAGGGAGGAACCGGGGAGCTGTTTTTT. Encoded protein: CASSPEGGTGELFF.

Details on this clonotype: The junction does not match germline at one end; this may be a read error. The rearrangement links TRBV5-3 to TRBJ1-3, with a tentative D call TRBD1 (5 bases). TRBV5-3 is flagged as an ORF with uncertain function. The CDR3 contains 16 residues. CDR3 nucleotides: TGTGCCAGCAGCTTCCGAACGCAGGGCGCTGGAAACACCATATATTTT. Translating gives CASSFRTQGAGNTIYF.

The V and J genes are TRBV10-3 and TRBJ2-5, with D unclear. V lost 0 bases and J lost 2, with 4 bases in between. Germline CDR1 is ENHRY and CDR2 is SYGVKD. The CDR3 runs 13 residues. DNA for the CDR3: TGTGCCATCAGTGAGTCGAATCAAGAGACCCAGTACTTC. Translation gives CAISESNQETQYF.

CDR3 protein: CASSPFFPTSGRGNEQFF. The CDR3 DNA reads as TGTGCCAGCAGTCCCTTCTTCCCGACTAGCGGGAGGGGGAATGAGCAGTTCTTC. The J gene is TRBJ2-1, the V gene TRBV7-8; TRBD2 aligns across 14 bases. CDR3 length equals 18 residues. The germline V gene has CDR1 SGHVS and CDR2 FQNEAQ. Trimming removed 6 bases from V and 7 bases from J; junction bases left unmatched: 14.

A few counts support this clonotype. The chain recombines TRBV2 with TRBJ2-1, with TRBD2 matching 11 bases. V lost 6 bases to trimming and J lost 8 bases; unmatched junction nucleotides: 6. The CDR3 totals 14 residues. Germline values: CDR1 SNHLY, CDR2 FYNNEI. DNA of the CDR3: TGTGCCAGCAGGGTTAGCGGGAGGGGCGATGAGCAGTTCTTC. Its protein is CASRVSGRGDEQFF.

V gene TRBV15 combines with J gene TRBJ1-4, with TRBD1 matching over 7 bases. CDR1 is LNHNV and CDR2 is YYDKDF in the germline V gene (reference sequence). The V segment lost 9 bases and the J segment 3 bases; nucleotides outside the gene matches: 7. The CDR3 covers 14 residues. In DNA form, the CDR3 reads TGTGCCACAGATACAGGGGCCCCTAATGAAAAACTGTTTTTT. This codes for CATDTGAPNEKLFF.

The V gene is TRBV10-3, the J gene TRBJ2-7; 9 positions match TRBD1. Germline loops: CDR1 ENHRY, CDR2 SYGVKD. With V trimmed by 6 bases and J by 5 bases, 11 bases remained unmatched. The CDR3 loop spans 15 amino acids. The chain's CDR3 is CAISQGQGPTNEQYF. The DNA of the CDR3 is TGTGCCATCAGCCAGGGACAGGGTCCTACCAACGAGCAGTACTTC.

The chain is built from TRBV29-1 and TRBJ2-3; the D gene is possibly TRBD2 (5 bases). Germline V gene lookup returns CDR1 SQVTM and CDR2 ANQGSEA. This CDR3 is 14 amino acids long. The V and J ends lost 4 bases and 3 bases respectively, with 14 bases between them. CDR3 sequence reads: CSVGRGASTDTQYF. DNA of the CDR3: TGCAGCGTTGGACGGGGTGCGTCTACAGATACGCAGTATTTT.

This clonotype came up many times. The chain combines TRBV11-3 with TRBJ2-7; D is perhaps TRBD2 (5 bases). The ends were cut back, 5 bases at V and 0 bases at J, with 11 bases in the middle. Germline V gene lookup returns CDR1 SGHNT and CDR2 YENEEA. The length of the CDR3 is 14 residues. As DNA, the CDR3 is TGTGCCAGCAGCCCCCCGGGATCCTCCTACGAGCAGTACTTC. Translation gives CASSPPGSSYEQYF.

This chain joins TRBV12-5 and TRBJ2-5; D call uncertain. CDR1 LGHNT and CDR2 FRNRAP come from the germline V gene. V was trimmed by 7 bases and J by 2 bases, leaving 14 bases between them. The CDR3 is made up of 14 amino acids. The CDR3 region has the DNA TGTGCTAGTGCCGTTCCAAGGGTACAAGAGACCCAGTACTTC. Translated: CASAVPRVQETQYF.

This clonotype occurred many times. The chain carries TRBV7-8 and TRBJ2-1, with D unresolved. Between the trimmed V and J ends, which lost 5 bases and 8 bases, there was a span of 19 bases. The CDR3 sequence is 15 residues long. Per the germline V gene, CDR1 is SGHVS and CDR2 is FQNEAQ. In DNA form, the CDR3 reads TGTGCCAGCAGCCCCTATGCCCGTGCCCTGGATGAGCAGTTCTTC. Amino acid sequence: CASSPYARALDEQFF.

On this clonotype itself: An end of the junction does not agree with germline; a read error may underlie this. The chain joins TRBV5-3 to TRBJ2-7, with 14 bases identical to TRBD2. TRBV5-3 is an ORF, with its function uncertain. The CDR3 totals 16 residues. The CDR3 region is CASSLGGLAGDYEQYF. CDR3 coding DNA: TGTGCCAGCAGCTTGGGGGGACTAGCGGGGGACTACGAGCAGTACTTC.

In its sample, this clonotype was seen a few times. The V and J genes are TRBV28 and TRBJ2-7; 7 positions match TRBD1. The CDR3 sequence is 13 residues long. Germline lookup yields CDR1 MDHEN and CDR2 SYDVKM. The ends lost 6 bases at V and 0 bases at J; junction bases unmatched: 2. The CDR3 sequence: CASRGQDSYEQYF. For the CDR3, the DNA is TGTGCCAGCAGAGGACAGGACTCCTACGAGCAGTACTTC.

The chain is built from TRBV29-1 and TRBJ1-1; 7 bases agree with TRBD1. There are 11 residues in the CDR3. The germline V gene encodes CDR1 SQVTM and CDR2 ANQGSEA. J lost 4 bases, V lost 8 bases, and 4 bases had no gene match. Here the CDR3 reads CSTGDLTEAFF. The CDR3, as DNA: TGCAGCACAGGGGATCTCACTGAAGCTTTCTTT.

This clonotype appeared many times. The chain joins TRBV7-3 to TRBJ1-1; D is ambiguous. The V gene's germline CDR1 is SGHTA and CDR2 FQGTGA. V lost 5 bases, J lost 0 bases, and 7 bases lay in between. CDR3 length: 13 amino acids. CDR3: CASSPEMNTEAFF. CDR3 coding DNA: TGTGCCAGCAGCCCAGAGATGAACACTGAAGCTTTCTTT.

This clonotype showed up many times. The chain has TRBV7-3 and TRBJ2-2, with D perhaps matching TRBD1 (6 bases). The CDR3 is 17 amino acids. V lost 0 bases to trimming and J lost 2 bases, with 13 bases between them. The germline gives CDR1 SGHTA, CDR2 FQGTGA. CDR3 sequence (DNA): TGTGCCAGCAGCTTAACCCCGGACAGCCCCAACACCGGGGAGCTGTTTTTT. Its protein product is CASSLTPDSPNTGELFF.

This clonotype turned up a few times. The chain uses TRBV16 and TRBJ1-5; maybe TRBD1 (5 bases). The germline V gene has CDR1 KGHSY and CDR2 FQNENV. This CDR3 contains 15 residues. V was clipped by 2 bases and J by 2 bases, with 10 bases between them. The CDR3 nucleotides are TGTGCCAGCAGCCAACAACGGGGGGGCAATCAGCCCCAGCATTTT. Amino acid sequence: CASSQQRGGNQPQHF.

This clonotype came up many times. This sequence joins TRBV7-2 and TRBJ1-2; tentative D call: TRBD1 (6 bases). The CDR3 runs 17 residues. Trimming took off 3 bases at V and 1 base at J, with 18 bases between the two ends. From germline, CDR1 is SGHTA and CDR2 FQGNSA. The CDR3 loop reads CASSFFRGRPHNYGYTF. CDR3 DNA: TGTGCCAGCAGCTTTTTCAGGGGACGCCCCCATAACTATGGCTACACCTTC.

This chain connects TRBV7-2 to TRBJ2-1; D is possibly TRBD1 (5 bases). Looked up from germline, CDR1 is SGHTA and CDR2 is FQGNSA. The CDR3 runs 14 residues. Trimming stripped 6 bases from V and 7 bases from J, with 16 bases between. CDR3 in amino acids: CASSGAVAENEQFF. In DNA form, the CDR3 reads TGTGCCAGCAGTGGGGCAGTGGCGGAGAATGAGCAGTTCTTC.

The chain recombines TRBV27 with TRBJ2-7, with TRBD1 matching 8 bases. The CDR3 sequence is 12 residues long. CDR1 is MNHEY, CDR2 SMNVEV, per germline (reference sequence). After removal of 8 bases from V and 7 bases from J, the junction contained 7 bases not matched to a gene. DNA of the CDR3: TGTGCCAGCCGCCAGGGGGCTAGAGAGCAGTACTTC. As protein: CASRQGAREQYF.

This clonotype was counted many times. V usage is TRBV28 and J usage is TRBJ1-5, with D perhaps matching TRBD1 (6 bases). CDR1 MDHEN and CDR2 SYDVKM come from the germline V gene. V shed 6 bases and J shed 1 base, with 13 bases lying between them. The CDR3 sequence is 15 residues long. The CDR3 region is CASSSGASSNQPQHF. The CDR3 DNA follows: TGTGCCAGCAGCTCGGGGGCGTCGAGCAATCAGCCCCAGCATTTT.

This clonotype was seen repeatedly, ten times or more. The chain joins TRBV7-9 to TRBJ2-5, with TRBD1 identical over 7 bases. The CDR3 is 13 amino acids. Germline loops: CDR1 SEHNR, CDR2 FQNEAQ (reference sequence). V trimming: 8 bases; J trimming: 5 bases; junction bases outside the gene matches: 8. CDR3 in DNA: TGTGCCAGCGGTACAGGGGTGGAGGAGACCCAGTACTTC. Translation gives CASGTGVEETQYF.

The chain links TRBV14 to TRBJ1-3; weak D call: TRBD1 (5 bases). Trimming cost V 0 bases and J 4 bases, with 10 bases left between them. CDR3 length: 15 residues. Germline V lookup: CDR1 SGHDN, CDR2 FVKESK. Here the CDR3 reads CASSQDPGTGNTIYF. The CDR3 DNA follows: TGTGCCAGCAGCCAAGATCCAGGGACGGGAAACACCATATATTTT.

The chain couples TRBV7-6 to TRBJ1-4; 7 bases agree with TRBD1. Germline assignment: CDR1 SGHVS and CDR2 FNYEAQ. The CDR3 runs to 15 residues. The J segment lost 0 bases and the V segment lost 5 bases, leaving 3 bases of the junction unmatched. CDR3 nucleotides: TGTGCCAGCAGCACAGGGACAGCAACTAATGAAAAACTGTTTTTT. As protein: CASSTGTATNEKLFF.

The chain recombines TRBV6-1 with TRBJ2-7; 8 bases fit TRBD2. Germline values: CDR1 MNHNS, CDR2 SASEGT. Trimming removed 5 bases from V and 3 bases from J; junction bases left unmatched: 6. There are 14 residues in the CDR3. The CDR3 DNA is TGTGCCAGCAGTCGCCCGGGGGGGAACTACGAGCAGTACTTC. This sequence encodes CASSRPGGNYEQYF.